Following are 17 T cell receptor beta chains from one sample sequenced in a study of T cells in Graves' hyperthyroidism and ophthalmopathy (dated by TCRdb to the late 2010s). Preparation of the library involved multiplex PCR. The data were produced on an Illumina HiSeq 2000. The TCR beta CDR3 regions were amplified from the RNA transcripts. For the first round of RT-PCR on the TCR CDR3, the HTBI primer set was used together with the Qiagen OneStep RT-PCR kit. The public sequencing data were trimmed at Q25 with fastp and processed into clonotypes with MiXCR by TCRdb, which kept only in-frame beta chains. All rows with the same CDR3 protein become a single entry with the most common DNA and genes. In all, the sample holds fewer than 300,000 distinct CDR3 sequences, and less than 30% of those were seen once. Clones ranked in the top ten supply about 30% of the sample. Sequenced: blood. The receptors here all came from a middle-aged man with Graves' hyperthyroidism that later progressed to Graves' ophthalmopathy.

This clonotype was found many times. This chain connects TRBV6-2 or TRBV6-3 to TRBJ1-5; tentatively, D is TRBD1 (6 bases). Germline V gene data show CDR1 as MNHEY and CDR2 as SVGEGT. The CDR3 runs to 17 residues. V lost 0 bases to trimming and J lost 0 bases, with 12 bases between them. The CDR3 is CASSYSERGASNQPQHF. DNA for the CDR3: TGTGCCAGCAGTTACTCAGAGCGGGGGGCTAGCAATCAGCCCCAGCATTTT.

This clonotype showed up many times. The V gene is TRBV9, the J gene TRBJ2-7, with 11 bases matching TRBD1. Germline-derived CDR1 and CDR2 are SGDLS and YYNGEE. V was clipped by 1 base and J by 1 base; unmatched bases: 4. The CDR3 covers 16 residues. The CDR3 loop reads CASSVSGQGASYEQYF. The CDR3 DNA sequence: TGTGCCAGCAGCGTAAGCGGACAGGGGGCATCCTACGAGCAGTACTTC.

This clonotype came up many times. V usage is TRBV6-1 and J usage is TRBJ1-1; D not certain. Looked up from germline, CDR1 is MNHNS and CDR2 is SASEGT. The CDR3 length is 13 residues. Trimming left V 6 bases short and J 1 base short, with 9 bases between. The CDR3 loop is CASRTAGNTEAFF. The CDR3 DNA is TGTGCCAGCAGAACTGCAGGGAACACTGAAGCTTTCTTT.

V usage is TRBV30 and J usage is TRBJ2-7; a weak D match, TRBD2 (5 bases). The germline V gene has CDR1 GTSNPN and CDR2 SVGIG (reference sequence). The ends were cut back, 2 bases at V and 3 bases at J, with 14 bases in the middle. CDR3 length: 14 residues. CDR3 coding DNA: TGTGCCTGGAGTCCCGGGAACCTTGGCTACGAGCAGTACTTC. Protein sequence: CAWSPGNLGYEQYF.

In this sample, this clonotype turned up many times. An end of the junction differs from the germline gene, which may be a read error. The V and J genes are TRBV12-3 or TRBV12-4 and TRBJ2-5, with 7 bases aligning to TRBD2. The CDR3 has 14 residues. CDR3 sequence: CASSLTGGGETQYF. The DNA of the CDR3 is TGCGCCAGCAGCTTGACGGGAGGAGGGGAGACCCAGTACTTC.

This clonotype was detected many times. The CDR3 coding sequence is TGCAGTGCTAGAGTAATTAACACCGGGGAGCTGTTTTTT. Its translation is CSARVINTGELFF. This chain links TRBV20-1 with TRBJ2-2; no clear D. The CDR3 length is 13 residues. V lost 1 base, J lost 2 bases, and 5 bases lay in between. CDR1 and CDR2 (germline): DFQATT, SNEGSKA (reference sequence).

This clonotype was counted many times. V usage is TRBV13 and J usage is TRBJ2-2; D uncertain. In germline, CDR1 is PRHDT, CDR2 FYEKMQ (reference sequence). Trimming removed 4 bases at V and 1 base at J, with 7 bases between. The CDR3 length is 14 residues. The CDR3: CASSSKRNTGELFF. CDR3 sequence (DNA): TGTGCCAGCAGCTCCAAAAGGAACACCGGGGAGCTGTTTTTT.

This clonotype has at least ten counts. For the CDR3, the DNA is TGTGCCAGCAGCTTAGATTCGTATGGGGCGGAGACCCAGTACTTC. Translated, it gives CASSLDSYGAETQYF. The chain uses TRBV11-2 and TRBJ2-5; D might be TRBD1 (5 bases). V lost 0 bases, J lost 5 bases, and 13 bases lay in between. Per the germline V gene, CDR1 is SGHAT and CDR2 is FQNNGV. CDR3 size: 15 residues.

This clonotype has ten or more counts. The chain carries TRBV2 and TRBJ1-5; D remains ambiguous. Between the trimmed V and J ends, which lost 6 bases and 2 bases, there was a span of 11 bases. This CDR3 contains 14 residues. Germline lookup yields CDR1 SNHLY and CDR2 FYNNEI. The CDR3 reads CASRGGSRNQPQHF. In DNA, the CDR3 is TGTGCCAGCAGGGGAGGTTCGCGCAATCAGCCCCAGCATTTT.

This clonotype was counted ten times or more. This chain connects TRBV20-1 to TRBJ2-7; TRBD2 matches 9 bases. Trimming at V came to 6 bases and at J to 1 base, leaving 4 bases not matched to a gene. CDR1 is DFQATT, CDR2 SNEGSKA, per germline (reference sequence). The CDR3 covers 13 residues. CDR3 region: CSAASGTSYEQYF. In nucleotides, the CDR3 is TGCAGTGCAGCTAGCGGGACGTCCTACGAGCAGTACTTC.

This clonotype has a count of ten or more. The V gene is TRBV2, the J gene TRBJ1-2, with D perhaps matching TRBD1 (6 bases). Trimming pared 7 bases from V and 6 bases from J, leaving 15 bases between. This CDR3 spans 13 amino acids. Germline CDR1 SNHLY, CDR2 FYNNEI. CDR3 loop: CASKRNPGDGYTF. Written as DNA, the CDR3 is TGTGCCAGCAAACGAAACCCAGGGGATGGCTACACCTTC.

This chain uses TRBV12-3 or TRBV12-4 with TRBJ1-2; possible D gene TRBD1, 5 bases. The V end lost 3 bases, the J end lost 4 bases, and 12 bases lay between the germline ends. The CDR3 runs 14 residues. CDR3 sequence: CASSLAGPAYGYTF. As DNA, the CDR3 is TGTGCCAGCAGTTTGGCAGGGCCCGCCTATGGCTACACCTTC.

This clonotype was observed many times. This chain connects TRBV20-1 to TRBJ2-7; D is possibly TRBD1 (6 bases). The ends were cut back, 6 bases at V and 4 bases at J, with 10 bases in the middle. The germline V gene has CDR1 DFQATT and CDR2 SNEGSKA (reference sequence). The CDR3 runs to 11 residues. The CDR3 DNA sequence: TGCAGTGCCAGACAGGAATACGAGCAGTACTTC. Its protein is CSARQEYEQYF.

Ten or more counts support this clonotype. V and J are TRBV3-1 and TRBJ2-7; TRBD2 agrees at 10 bases. The CDR3 spans 14 residues. V gave up 3 bases and J gave up 4 bases; unmatched junction bases: 3. CDR1 is LGHDT, CDR2 YNNKEL, per germline (reference sequence). CDR3 sequence (DNA): TGTGCCAGCAGCCACGAGACTAGCGGGTACGAGCAGTACTTC. It codes for CASSHETSGYEQYF.

In its sample, this clonotype was seen many times. The rearrangement uses TRBV3-1 and TRBJ1-3, with D hard to call. The CDR3 is 13 residues long. The ends were cut back, 0 bases at V and 4 bases at J, with 4 bases in the middle. Looked up from germline, CDR1 is LGHDT and CDR2 is YNNKEL (reference sequence). CDR3 sequence (DNA): TGTGCCAGCAGCCAAGATTCCGGAAACACCATATATTTT. Translated, it gives CASSQDSGNTIYF. The complete variable domain, with remaining parts taken from reference TRBV3-1 and TRBJ1-3, reads DTAVSQTPKYLVTQMGNDKSIKCEQNLGHDTMYWYKQDSKKFLKIMFSYNNKELIINETVPNRFSPKSPDKAHLNLHINSLELGDSAVYFCASSQDSGNTIYFGEGSWLTVV.

This clonotype was recorded at least ten times. The gene calls are TRBV6-1 and TRBJ1-1; maybe TRBD1 (6 bases). V gave up 7 bases and J gave up 8 bases, with 8 bases separating them. The CDR3 runs to 10 residues. Germline assignment: CDR1 MNHNS and CDR2 SASEGT. The CDR3 DNA is TGTGCCAGCACCCAGGGGGAAGCTTTCTTT. Amino acid sequence: CASTQGEAFF.

The chain joins TRBV12-3 or TRBV12-4 to TRBJ2-5, with unresolved D. The CDR3 consists of 16 residues. V lost 3 bases, J lost 1 base, and 15 bases lay in between. Here the CDR3 DNA reads TGTGCCAGCAGTTTTTCCTCTCCTGGACGCCAAGAGACCCAGTACTTC. Its protein is CASSFSSPGRQETQYF.